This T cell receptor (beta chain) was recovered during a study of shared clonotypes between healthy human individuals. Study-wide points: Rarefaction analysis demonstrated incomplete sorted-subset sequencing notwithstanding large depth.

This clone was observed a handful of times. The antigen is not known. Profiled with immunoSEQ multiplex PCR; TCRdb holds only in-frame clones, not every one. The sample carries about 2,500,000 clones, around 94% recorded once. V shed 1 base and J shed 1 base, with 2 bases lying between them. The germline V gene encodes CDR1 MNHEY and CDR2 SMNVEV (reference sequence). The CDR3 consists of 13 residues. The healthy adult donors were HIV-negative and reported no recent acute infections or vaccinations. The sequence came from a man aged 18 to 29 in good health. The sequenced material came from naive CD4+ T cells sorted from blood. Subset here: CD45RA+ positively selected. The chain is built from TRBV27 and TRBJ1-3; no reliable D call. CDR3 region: CASSLWSGNTIYF. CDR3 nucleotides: TGTGCCAGCAGTTTATGGTCTGGAAACACCATATATTTT.